This entry lists 8 T cell receptor beta chains sequenced from one sample in a study of T cell changes during pregnancy in multiple sclerosis (dated by TCRdb to 2018 to 2020). Receptor amplification or capture employed the immunoSEQ multiplex PCR assay. TCRdb mirrors the immuneACCESS table, restricted to in-frame sequences. Some clones are absent from its copies; in checked studies, under half trace to an unresolved V gene, and the reason for the others is unknown. The sample contains around 67,000 clones, about nine tenths of them found a single time. More than 8% of the sample is held by the ten biggest clonotypes. The material sequenced was peripheral blood, taken after pregnancy. The receptors stem from a female donor in good health, enrolled as a control in a pregnancy study.

This sequence joins TRBV2 and TRBJ2-4, with D maybe TRBD1 (5 bases). CDR1 SNHLY and CDR2 FYNNEI come from the germline V gene. Trimming stripped 4 bases from V and 2 bases from J, with 18 bases between. This CDR3 contains 17 residues. CDR3 DNA sequence: TGTGCCAGCAGTGCATTGCAGGGAAGTGGGACCAAAAACATTCAGTACTTC. It encodes CASSALQGSGTKNIQYF.

The gene calls are TRBV6-1 and TRBJ2-1; 10 nucleotides line up with TRBD2. Trimming cost V 6 bases and J 4 bases; bases outside gene matches: 3. CDR3 length: 14 amino acids. Germline V gene lookup returns CDR1 MNHNS and CDR2 SASEGT. The CDR3, as DNA: TGTGCCAGCAGGGGGACTAGCGCGTACAATGAGCAGTTCTTC. It encodes CASRGTSAYNEQFF.

The CDR3 coding sequence is TGCGCCAGCAGCCGGGGGTCTAGCTCCTACAATGAGCAGTTCTTC. Its protein product is CASSRGSSSYNEQFF. The genes are TRBV5-1 and TRBJ2-1; maybe TRBD2 (6 bases). CDR3 size: 15 residues. The germline V gene has CDR1 SGHRS and CDR2 YFSETQ. The V end was cut by 4 bases, the J end by 0 bases, with 11 bases between.

The chain couples TRBV29-1 to TRBJ2-3, with TRBD2 identical over 11 bases. The CDR3 loop spans 16 amino acids. Germline-derived CDR1 and CDR2 are SQVTM and ANQGSEA. V lost 0 bases to trimming and J lost 5 bases; unmatched junction nucleotides: 7. The CDR3 protein is CSVEEVSLAGEDTQYF. The CDR3 DNA is TGCAGCGTTGAAGAAGTATCACTAGCGGGGGAAGATACGCAGTATTTT.

The chain recombines TRBV19 with TRBJ2-1; 9 bases align to TRBD2. Germline V CDR1 and CDR2: LNHDA, SQIVND (reference sequence). This CDR3 region has 16 residues. V dropped 6 bases and J dropped 0; count of bases not matched to a gene: 6. CDR3 DNA: TGTGCCAGTAGAAGACTAGCGGATAGCTCCTACAATGAGCAGTTCTTC. Translation: CASRRLADSSYNEQFF.

The J gene is TRBJ1-2, the V gene TRBV19; 9 bases match TRBD1. This CDR3 region has 15 residues. Germline V gene sequence: CDR1 LNHDA, CDR2 SQIVND (reference sequence). J lost 4 bases, V lost 9 bases, and 12 bases had no gene match. This CDR3 is CASSPTGGVGYGYTF. Here the CDR3 DNA reads TGTGCCAGCTCACCCACAGGGGGCGTTGGCTATGGCTACACCTTC.

The rearrangement links TRBV5-4 to TRBJ2-3, with 7 positions matching TRBD2. With 2 bases clipped from V and 2 bases from J, the junction kept 5 bases outside the gene matches. Germline CDR1 and CDR2: SGHNT and YYREEE (reference sequence). The CDR3 contains 15 residues. The CDR3 coding sequence is TGTGCCAGCAGCTTCCCTAGCGGCCTCACAGATACGCAGTATTTT. Translating it yields CASSFPSGLTDTQYF.

This rearrangement joins TRBV7-2 to TRBJ2-1, with 8 bases identical to TRBD1. The CDR3 runs 17 residues. Germline trimming cut 4 bases from V and 4 bases from J; bases unmatched to any gene: 12. Germline V gene lookup returns CDR1 SGHTA and CDR2 FQGNSA. The CDR3 sequence is CASSSGQGPRGYNEQFF. The CDR3 bases are TGTGCCAGCAGCTCCGGACAGGGCCCCCGGGGTTACAATGAGCAGTTCTTC.